The rows below give T cell receptor beta chains drawn from one sample of a study of cytomegalovirus exposure and HLA in healthy donors. TCRdb's table, derived via immunoSEQ multiplex PCR, lists solely in-frame clones and lacks some. The table records 150,000 to 200,000 clones, over 65% of them present only once. Material for sequencing was PBMCs. The receptors were sampled from a woman between 35 and 50 years old in good health and CMV-seronegative. The CDR3 runs from the conserved cysteine through the conserved F or W. The D gene is left open where the match is weak. Size values are once, few and many counts, or a class for expanded clones, and some rows have none.

clone_size d_call j_call v_call cdr3_nt cdr3_aa
NA NA TRBJ2-5 TRBV5-1 TGCGCCAGCAGCTTGCAGGGGGGAAGGGGCCAAGAGACCCAGTACTTC CASSLQGGRGQETQYF
NA TRBD1 TRBJ1-3 TRBV7-9 TGTGCCAGCAGCTACCCCAGGGGGCAATCCGGAAACACCATATATTTT CASSYPRGQSGNTIYF
NA TRBD1 TRBJ1-5 TRBV18 TGTGCCAGCTCACGGACCGGACAGGGCGGAAATCAGCCCCAGCATTTT CASSRTGQGGNQPQHF
NA NA TRBJ1-1 TRBV12-5 TGTGCTAGTGGTTCCCAGGTGACTGAAGCTTTCTTT CASGSQVTEAFF
NA NA TRBJ1-4 TRBV28 TGTGCCAGCAGTACTACAGGGCCATCTAATGAAAAACTGTTTTTT CASSTTGPSNEKLFF
NA NA TRBJ1-1 TRBV5-1 TGCGCCAGCAGCTTATCAGGGGATATGAACACTGAAGCTTTCTTT CASSLSGDMNTEAFF
once NA TRBJ1-5 TRBV18 TGTGCCAGCTTTGGGACACCAGGCCCCAATCAGCCCCAGCATTTT CASFGTPGPNQPQHF
NA NA TRBJ2-3 TRBV2 TGTGCCAGCAGGGACAGTTCTAGCACAGATACGCAGTATTTT CASRDSSSTDTQYF
NA TRBD1 TRBJ1-2 TRBV14 TGTGCCAGCAGCCAAGACAGGGGGCGCGGCTACACCTTC CASSQDRGRGYTF
NA TRBD1 TRBJ1-2 TRBV12-5 TGTGCTAGTGGTTTGGTACGAGCAGGGGGTATAGCTTCGGATGGCTACACCTTC CASGLVRAGGIASDGYTF
NA NA TRBJ1-6 TRBV7-9 TGTGCCACAGAGGGGGGGGCTGATAGATCACCCCTCCACTTT CATEGGADRSPLHF
NA NA TRBJ1-5 TRBV27 TGTGCCAGCAGGGCCCAAACAGGCTATGCCAGCAATCAGCCCCAGCATTTT CASRAQTGYASNQPQHF
NA NA TRBJ1-2 TRBV10-1 TGCGCCAGCAGTGGTGAGGCTGGAGGCTACACCTTC CASSGEAGGYTF
NA NA TRBJ2-7 TRBV6-1 TGTGCCAGCAGTGGGGGATCAGCCCGGGGGACTCAATACGAGCAGTGCTTC CASSGGSARGTQYEQCF
NA TRBD1 TRBJ2-7 TRBV30 TGTGCCCGGAATGGGTCAGGGGGCCCCTACGAGCAGTACTTC CARNGSGGPYEQYF
NA TRBD1 TRBJ2-2 TRBV10-1 TGCGCCAGCAGCCCCCAGGGGGCGCCGAACACCGGGGAGCTGTTTTTT CASSPQGAPNTGELFF
NA NA TRBJ2-3 TRBV5-1 TGCGCCAGCAGCTATGACAGACCTAGCACAGATACGCAGTATTTT CASSYDRPSTDTQYF
few TRBD1 TRBJ1-1 TRBV7-9 TGTGCCAGCAGCTTACTACAGGGGACTCGAGCTTTCTTT CASSLLQGTRAFF
NA TRBD1 TRBJ2-1 TRBV5-6 TGTGCCAGCAGCGGAACCGGGACAGGGGCCTCGGTTGAGCAGTTCTTC CASSGTGTGASVEQFF
NA TRBD1 TRBJ1-1 TRBV7-9 TGTGCCAGCAGCGTTGACAGGGTTAAAACTGAAGCTTTCTTT CASSVDRVKTEAFF
few TRBD1 TRBJ1-1 TRBV2 TGTGCCAGCAGTAGACAGGGTTGGGCTTTCTTT CASSRQGWAFF
NA NA TRBJ1-3 TRBV4-1 TGCGCCAGCAGCCAAGAAGGAGGGACCTCTGGAAACACCATATATTTT CASSQEGGTSGNTIYF
NA NA TRBJ1-4 TRBV4-1 TGCGCCAGCAGCCAATCCACACAGCAAACAACTAATGAAAAACTGTTTTTT CASSQSTQQTTNEKLFF
NA TRBD2 TRBJ2-2 TRBV9 TGTGCCAGCAGCGCCGTCTTCGGACTAGCGGGGCGGACCGGGGAGCTGTTTTTT CASSAVFGLAGRTGELFF
NA NA TRBJ1-4 TRBV5-1 TGCGCCAGCAGGAAACAGGCAACTAATGAAAAACTGTTTTTT CASRKQATNEKLFF
few TRBD2 TRBJ2-3 TRBV4-1 TGCGCCAGCAGCGCCCGTTCGGGGGGACTCACAGATACGCAGTATTTT CASSARSGGLTDTQYF
NA TRBD2 TRBJ2-3 TRBV10-3 TGTGCCACGGGGAGGGAGGGGAAAAGCACAGATACGCAGTATTTT CATGREGKSTDTQYF
NA TRBD1 TRBJ1-1 TRBV2 TGTGCCAGCAGTGAACTCCTCCCGGGACAGGGTGTCTGGGCTTTCTTT CASSELLPGQGVWAFF
NA TRBD2 TRBJ2-5 TRBV11-3 TGTGCCAGCAGCCCAGGACTAGCGGGGGGGCCAGAGACCCAGTACTTC CASSPGLAGGPETQYF
NA TRBD1 TRBJ2-1 TRBV5-4 TGTGCCAGCAGCCTCCGGGACAGAGACAATGAGCAGTTCTTC CASSLRDRDNEQFF
NA TRBD2 TRBJ2-1 TRBV7-9 TGTGCCAGCAACAGACTAGCGGGGGCCTCCTACAATGAGCAGTTCTTC CASNRLAGASYNEQFF
NA TRBD2 TRBJ2-5 TRBV5-4 TGTGCCAGCAGCTTTTCCCTAGCGGAAGAGACCCAGTACTTC CASSFSLAEETQYF
NA NA TRBJ1-1 TRBV19 TGTGCCAGTAGTGAACCGGGACTTTTTCCTGAAGCTTTCTTT CASSEPGLFPEAFF
NA TRBD2 TRBJ2-1 TRBV9 TGTGCCAGCAGGCGGCTTAGCGGGTCCAATGAGCAGTTCTTC CASRRLSGSNEQFF
NA NA TRBJ2-7 TRBV29-1 TGCAGCGTTGCCGGACAGACCTACGAGCAGTACTTC CSVAGQTYEQYF
NA NA TRBJ2-1 TRBV4-1 TGCGCCAGCAGCTCTACCCATCCGAGCAATGAGCAGTTCTTC CASSSTHPSNEQFF
NA NA TRBJ1-2 TRBV5-1 TGCGCCAGCAGCCGTGGTCCGGAGGGTGGCTACACCTTC CASSRGPEGGYTF
NA NA TRBJ2-5 TRBV6-1 TGTGCCAGCAGACTAGCTGAGACCCAGTACTTC CASRLAETQYF
NA TRBD2 TRBJ2-3 TRBV25-1 TGTGCCAGCAGTGGGCCCCCCTGGCGGGGGGGCCATTGGAGTACGCAGTATTTT CASSGPPWRGGHWSTQYF
NA TRBD1 TRBJ2-2 TRBV6-5 TGTGCCAGCAGTTACTGGGACAGGGCAACCGGGGAGCTGTTTTTT CASSYWDRATGELFF
NA NA TRBJ2-3 TRBV5-1 TGCGCCAGCAGCTTGGAGGTATCAGGGTCGCGAAATACGCAGTATTTT CASSLEVSGSRNTQYF
NA TRBD2 TRBJ2-7 TRBV5-1 TGCGCCAGCAGCCTAACTAGCGGGGTTTACGAGCAGTACTTC CASSLTSGVYEQYF
NA NA TRBJ1-1 TRBV13 TGTGCCAGCAGCTACTATAAAGAGGGAGCTTTCTTT CASSYYKEGAFF
NA TRBD1 TRBJ1-5 TRBV23-1 TGCGCCAGCTTTAACAGGGGTAGCAATCAGCCCCAGCATTTT CASFNRGSNQPQHF
NA NA TRBJ1-1 TRBV4-1 TGCGCCAGCAGCTCCGACTGGCGGGCGATGAACACTGAAGCTTTCTTT CASSSDWRAMNTEAFF
once TRBD2 TRBJ2-5 TRBV11-2 TGTGCCAGCAGCTTAGTAGCGGGGGGCCTAAAAGAGACCCAGTACTTC CASSLVAGGLKETQYF
NA TRBD2 TRBJ2-1 TRBV5-1 TGCGCCAGCAGCCTCCACCCCTCGACTAGCGGGGGTTACAATGAGCAGTTCTTC CASSLHPSTSGGYNEQFF
once TRBD2 TRBJ2-1 TRBV19 TGTGCCAGTCTTGGGGGGGGTACTTATGAGCAGTTCTTC CASLGGGTYEQFF